A single sample is the source of the 23 T cell receptor beta chains below, sequenced in a study of follicular helper T cells after annual influenza vaccination. Time point: 2015-2016 season, pre-vaccination. The repertoire was sequenced with immunoSEQ multiplex PCR; TCRdb's copy has only in-frame clones and lacks some. This table has thousands of clones, 82% appearing once. This specimen consisted of CXCR5+ CD38- circulating T follicular helper cells from blood, obtained on the day of influenza vaccination. Subset defined: circulating Tfh, non-naive CD4+CXCR5+PD-1+ (ICOS+CD38+ or ICOS-CD38-). Receptors were obtained from an adult who received the influenza vaccine.

The table lists this clone with a count of one. The gene calls are TRBV27 and TRBJ2-1; D possibly corresponds to TRBD2 (6 bases). Per germline, CDR1 MNHEY and CDR2 SMNVEV (reference sequence). This CDR3 comprises 17 residues. The ends were cut back, 5 bases at V and 0 bases at J, with 17 bases in the middle. CDR3 DNA: TGTGCCAGCAGTCCCGGGGACTCCCGGAGCTCCTACAATGAGCAGTTCTTC. This codes for CASSPGDSRSSYNEQFF.

This clone was seen just once. The chain recombines TRBV4-2 with TRBJ2-5; D may be TRBD2 (6 bases). Trimming pared 3 bases from V and 0 bases from J, leaving 14 bases between. Germline V gene sequence: CDR1 LGHNA, CDR2 YNFKEQ. This CDR3 is 16 amino acids long. In DNA, the CDR3 is TGTGCCAGCAGCCATTTGACGGGGGAGGACCAAGAGACCCAGTACTTC. Protein sequence: CASSHLTGEDQETQYF.

The genes are TRBV7-9 and TRBJ2-5, with TRBD2 as a possible D gene (5 bases). Germline assignment: CDR1 SEHNR and CDR2 FQNEAQ (reference sequence). The CDR3 loop spans 14 amino acids. V lost 1 base and J 5 bases, leaving 11 bases between the germline ends. The DNA for the CDR3 is TGTGCCAGCAGCTTAGTTCGGGGAACGGAGACCCAGTACTTC. Protein: CASSLVRGTETQYF.

The V call is TRBV29-1, the J call TRBJ1-1, with 7 bases fitting TRBD1. Germline trimming cut 7 bases from V and 3 bases from J; bases unmatched to any gene: 5. Germline CDR1 is SQVTM and CDR2 is ANQGSEA. The CDR3 has 12 residues. DNA for the CDR3: TGCAGCGGGAACAGGGGTGACACTGAAGCTTTCTTT. It codes for CSGNRGDTEAFF.

V is TRBV6-5 and J is TRBJ2-7; 7 bases map to TRBD1. Unmatched junction bases numbered 3, after V lost 6 bases and J lost 1 base. This CDR3 spans 13 amino acids. Germline loops: CDR1 MNHEY, CDR2 SVGAGI. The CDR3 loop is CASRRQGSYEQYF. The CDR3 region has the DNA TGTGCCAGCAGGAGACAGGGATCCTACGAGCAGTACTTC.

The chain uses TRBV5-6 and TRBJ1-4; 8 bases line up with TRBD1. The CDR3 is 15 residues long. V gave up 5 bases and J gave up 4 bases; unmatched junction bases: 7. Germline lookup yields CDR1 SGHDT and CDR2 YYEEEE. The CDR3, as DNA: TGTGCCAGCAGTGACGGACAGGGCTTTAATGAAAAACTGTTTTTT. It specifies CASSDGQGFNEKLFF.

This chain links TRBV29-1 with TRBJ2-1, with a weak D call TRBD2 (5 bases). V lost 7 bases and J lost 9, with 22 bases in between. This CDR3 comprises 14 residues. Germline CDR1 and CDR2: SQVTM and ANQGSEA. The DNA of the CDR3 is TGCAGCGCAAAGACTATCTGGGTTGAAGGTGAGCAGTTCTTC. It is translated as CSAKTIWVEGEQFF.

This sequence joins TRBV2 and TRBJ2-2; 10 bases fit TRBD1. This CDR3 contains 14 residues. The germline CDR1 and CDR2 sequences are SNHLY and FYNNEI. V was pared by 7 bases and J by 7 bases, with 6 bases of the junction left unmatched. CDR3 sequence (DNA): TGTGCCAGCATCCCGGACAGGGGGAACGGGGAGCTGTTTTTT. Translated: CASIPDRGNGELFF.

The chain combines TRBV5-6 with TRBJ1-6, with unresolved D. CDR3 size: 15 residues. Germline V gene data show CDR1 as SGHDT and CDR2 as YYEEEE. Trimming removed 2 bases from V and 7 bases from J, with 13 bases in between. The CDR3 DNA reads as TGTGCCAGCAGCTTTACCGGGCTCCCGAATTCACCCCTCCACTTT. This translates into CASSFTGLPNSPLHF.

This clone was seen a few times. The chain has TRBV6-1 and TRBJ1-2, with TRBD1 as a possible D gene (6 bases). This CDR3 is built from 13 residues. CDR1 is MNHNS, CDR2 SASEGT, per germline. Trimming left V 7 bases short and J 2 bases short, with 11 bases between. In nucleotides, the CDR3 is TGTGCCAGCAACTCACAGGGCAACTATGGCTACACCTTC. As protein: CASNSQGNYGYTF.

This chain links TRBV7-3 with TRBJ1-6; D may be TRBD1 (5 bases). The germline V gene has CDR1 SGHTA and CDR2 FQGTGA. The germline V and J ends were trimmed by 2 bases and 8 bases, with 10 bases remaining between them. The CDR3 spans 14 residues. DNA for the CDR3: TGTGCCAGCAGCTTACAAGGGGCGGATTCACCCCTCCACTTT. It is translated as CASSLQGADSPLHF.

The chain joins TRBV9 to TRBJ1-2; 9 bases agree with TRBD1. The length of the CDR3 is 16 residues. With V trimmed by 3 bases and J by 9 bases, 15 bases remained unmatched. CDR1 and CDR2 (germline): SGDLS, YYNGEE. CDR3 sequence: CASSAGPGTGIGSYTF. DNA for the CDR3: TGTGCCAGCAGCGCGGGGCCCGGGACAGGGATTGGCAGCTACACCTTC.

This chain uses TRBV28 with TRBJ1-2; the D is unclear. Germline V lookup: CDR1 MDHEN, CDR2 SYDVKM. The CDR3 consists of 13 residues. Trimming stripped 6 bases from V and 2 bases from J, with 10 bases between. CDR3 protein: CASSSDKNYGYTF. The CDR3 nucleotides are TGTGCCAGCAGCTCCGACAAAAACTATGGCTACACCTTC.

The chain combines TRBV18 with TRBJ1-6, with D perhaps TRBD1 (5 bases). The CDR3 loop spans 15 amino acids. Germline CDR1 reads KGHSH; CDR2 reads LQKENI. V was pared by 6 bases and J by 5 bases, with 14 bases between. This CDR3 is CASSSLTADNSPLHF. In DNA, the CDR3 is TGTGCCAGCTCGAGCCTGACAGCTGATAATTCACCCCTCCACTTT.

The rearrangement joins TRBV5-1 to TRBJ2-5; 8 nucleotides agree with TRBD1. Germline V gene data show CDR1 as SGHRS and CDR2 as YFSETQ. The ends lost 4 bases at V and 3 bases at J; junction bases unmatched: 8. The CDR3 length is 15 residues. This CDR3 reads CASSLQGVPEETQYF. In nucleotides, the CDR3 is TGCGCCAGCAGCCTACAGGGGGTACCTGAAGAGACCCAGTACTTC.

V is TRBV23-1 and J is TRBJ1-2; 7 bases map to TRBD1. TRBV23-1 has ORF status, its function being uncertain. The J segment lost 2 bases and the V segment lost 3 bases, leaving 3 bases of the junction unmatched. CDR3 size: 14 residues. In DNA form, the CDR3 reads TGCGCCAGCAGTCAGGGACAGCTCAACTATGGCTACACCTTC. Translating gives CASSQGQLNYGYTF.

The genes are TRBV4-2 and TRBJ2-1; 7 bases fit TRBD1. This CDR3 is 17 amino acids long. The V gene's germline CDR1 is LGHNA and CDR2 YNFKEQ. The V and J ends lost 4 bases and 1 base, in that order; junction bases with no gene match: 10. The CDR3 DNA is TGTGCCAGCAGCCGAGAATATAAGACAGGGTCCTACAATGAGCAGTTCTTC. Its translation is CASSREYKTGSYNEQFF.

The rearrangement links TRBV29-1 to TRBJ1-2, with 9 bases identical to TRBD1. Trimming removed 3 bases from V and 13 bases from J; junction bases left unmatched: 6. The CDR3 extends over 11 amino acids. Germline assignment: CDR1 SQVTM and CDR2 ANQGSEA. For the CDR3, the DNA is TGCAGCGTTGAGGACAGGGGTTATGGCACCTTC. Its translation is CSVEDRGYGTF.

The chain is built from TRBV4-3 and TRBJ1-3, with D perhaps TRBD1 (5 bases). Trimming shortened V by 0 bases and J by 9 bases, and 21 bases separated the two germline ends. CDR3 size: 17 residues. The V gene's germline CDR1 is LGHNA and CDR2 YSLEER. Here the CDR3 DNA reads TGCGCCAGCAGCCAAGATGTTGCAGGGTATCGTACATCCACCATATATTTT. Translated, it gives CASSQDVAGYRTSTIYF.

This sequence joins TRBV2 and TRBJ1-6; possible D gene TRBD1, 6 bases. The CDR3 loop spans 17 amino acids. V shed 6 bases and J shed 4 bases, with 19 bases lying between them. CDR1 and CDR2 from the germline V gene are SNHLY and FYNNEI. Here the CDR3 reads CASRGQRGAVYNSPLHF. In DNA form, the CDR3 reads TGTGCCAGCAGGGGCCAACGGGGGGCTGTGTATAATTCACCCCTCCACTTT.

The chain recombines TRBV7-9 with TRBJ1-6; D remains unclear. This CDR3 is built from 14 residues. V was trimmed by 1 base and J by 10 bases, leaving 11 bases between them. Germline loops: CDR1 SEHNR, CDR2 FQNEAQ (reference sequence). The CDR3 DNA follows: TGTGCCAGCAGCTTAGTGTATGAGACCTCACCCCTCCACTTT. Its translation: CASSLVYETSPLHF.

This clone was detected a few times. The chain combines TRBV5-1 with TRBJ1-1, with TRBD1 identical over 8 bases. The length of the CDR3 is 14 residues. J was trimmed by 3 bases and V by 4 bases; bases with no gene match: 5. The germline V gene has CDR1 SGHRS and CDR2 YFSETQ. CDR3 bases: TGCGCCAGCAGCAGGACAGGGCAGGACACTGAAGCTTTCTTT. It codes for CASSRTGQDTEAFF.

This chain links TRBV7-8 with TRBJ1-5, with TRBD1 identical over 8 bases. Per germline, CDR1 SGHVS and CDR2 FQNEAQ. Germline trimming cut 5 bases from V and 5 bases from J; bases unmatched to any gene: 8. There are 15 residues in the CDR3. Written as DNA, the CDR3 is TGTGCCAGCAGCCTGCAGGGGGCGGGGTATCAGCCCCAGCATTTT. Amino acids: CASSLQGAGYQPQHF.